What follows are 24 T cell receptor beta chains derived from one specimen sequenced in a study of shared clonotypes between healthy human individuals. The data were produced by immunoSEQ multiplex PCR, yet TCRdb's version contains in-frame clones alone and is incomplete. The table lists about 680,000 clones, more than 70% of them singletons. The sequencing sample was made of memory CD4+ T cells sorted from blood. Described subset: CD45RA-negative fraction. Receptor source: a woman between 25 and 40 years old in good health.

The chain has TRBV15 and TRBJ2-2; TRBD1 aligns across 10 bases. CDR1 and CDR2 (germline): LNHNV, YYDKDF (reference sequence). This CDR3 contains 18 residues. V was clipped by 6 bases and J by 0 bases; unmatched bases: 10. CDR3 protein: CATSPGQGILANTGELFF. In nucleotides, the CDR3 is TGTGCCACCAGTCCGGGACAGGGGATACTCGCGAACACCGGGGAGCTGTTTTTT.

The V gene is TRBV14, the J gene TRBJ2-7, with D unresolved. The CDR3 is 12 residues long. With 2 bases removed from V and 2 bases from J, the gap between germline ends came to 4 bases. The germline V gene encodes CDR1 SGHDN and CDR2 FVKESK. The CDR3 DNA reads as TGTGCCAGCAGCCAACCACCCTACGAGCAGTACTTC. Residues: CASSQPPYEQYF.

This sequence joins TRBV19 and TRBJ1-1; D is unclear. Germline loops: CDR1 LNHDA, CDR2 SQIVND (reference sequence). Trimming left V 3 bases short and J 4 bases short, with 12 bases between. The CDR3 runs 14 residues. The chain's CDR3 is CASSMFQWSTEAFF. CDR3 DNA sequence: TGTGCCAGTAGTATGTTCCAATGGAGCACTGAAGCTTTCTTT.

In DNA, the CDR3 is TGTGCCACGACCGGGACAGGGTTAGCTAACTATGGCTACACCTTC. This gives the protein CATTGTGLANYGYTF. This chain connects TRBV6-5 to TRBJ1-2, with 9 bases fitting TRBD1. Per the germline V gene, CDR1 is MNHEY and CDR2 is SVGAGI. This CDR3 contains 15 residues. The trim removed 10 bases at V and 0 bases at J, leaving 9 bases unmatched.

The CDR3: CASTSTGLGTEAFF. In nucleotides, the CDR3 is TGTGCCAGCACCTCGACAGGGTTGGGAACTGAAGCTTTCTTT. This chain links TRBV25-1 with TRBJ1-1; 7 bases match TRBD1. CDR3 length: 14 residues. From germline, CDR1 is MGHDK and CDR2 SYGVNS. V shed 7 bases and J 5 bases; nucleotides not matched to a gene: 10.

The chain has TRBV6-1 and TRBJ2-7; D is tentatively TRBD1 or TRBD2 (5 bases each). Trimming cost V 0 bases and J 6 bases, with 12 bases left between them. The CDR3 totals 14 residues. Germline V gene sequence: CDR1 MNHNS, CDR2 SASEGT. CDR3 in amino acids: CASSEALGVPEQYF. Written as DNA, the CDR3 is TGTGCCAGCAGTGAAGCGCTGGGGGTCCCCGAGCAGTACTTC.

The chain carries TRBV18 and TRBJ1-1; 9 bases map to TRBD1. After removal of 3 bases from V and 8 bases from J, the junction contained 10 bases not matched to a gene. Germline lookup yields CDR1 KGHSH and CDR2 LQKENI. The CDR3 covers 15 residues. The CDR3 sequence is CASSPSQGAGREAFF. CDR3 bases: TGTGCCAGCTCACCTTCACAGGGGGCGGGAAGAGAAGCTTTCTTT.

The genes are TRBV6-6 and TRBJ1-3; 7 bases match TRBD1. V shed 6 bases and J 4 bases; nucleotides not matched to a gene: 9. The CDR3 totals 15 residues. CDR1 is MNHNY, CDR2 SVGAGI, per germline (reference sequence). DNA of the CDR3: TGTGCCAGCAGCAACCCAGACAGGGCCGGAAACACCATATATTTT. Its protein is CASSNPDRAGNTIYF.

The chain employs TRBV28 and TRBJ2-2, with a tentative D call TRBD1 (6 bases). The CDR3 sequence is 14 residues long. Germline values: CDR1 MDHEN, CDR2 SYDVKM. V lost 6 bases, J lost 6 bases, and 14 bases lay in between. CDR3 loop: CASRVPGHPGELFF. CDR3 sequence (DNA): TGTGCCAGCAGAGTCCCGGGACACCCCGGGGAGCTGTTTTTT.

The sample holds a few counts of this clone. The rearrangement uses TRBV5-6 and TRBJ1-5, with D unclear. The V and J ends lost 0 bases and 0 bases respectively, with 7 bases between them. The CDR3 is made up of 15 amino acids. The V gene's germline CDR1 is SGHDT and CDR2 YYEEEE. In nucleotides, the CDR3 is TGTGCCAGCAGCTTGGGACATAATAGCAATCAGCCCCAGCATTTT. Protein: CASSLGHNSNQPQHF.

The chain has TRBV18 and TRBJ2-7, with 9 bases that match TRBD1. With V trimmed by 3 bases and J by 9 bases, 6 bases remained unmatched. From germline, CDR1 is KGHSH and CDR2 LQKENI. The CDR3 extends over 13 amino acids. CDR3 in amino acids: CASSPPGGQGQYF. CDR3 in DNA: TGTGCCAGCTCACCCCCCGGGGGACAGGGGCAGTACTTC.

This clone was counted once. This rearrangement joins TRBV7-8 to TRBJ2-1; 14 bases fit TRBD2. The germline gives CDR1 SGHVS, CDR2 FQNEAQ. CDR3 length equals 15 residues. V lost 5 bases, J lost 7 bases, and 4 bases stayed unmatched. The CDR3 spells CASSQRLAGGNEQFF. As DNA, the CDR3 is TGTGCCAGCAGCCAGCGACTAGCGGGAGGGAATGAGCAGTTCTTC.

The chain combines TRBV6-6 with TRBJ2-3, with D maybe TRBD1 (5 bases). This CDR3 is built from 12 residues. Germline loops: CDR1 MNHNY, CDR2 SVGAGI (reference sequence). The V end was cut by 8 bases, the J end by 5 bases, with 11 bases between. CDR3 sequence (DNA): TGTGCCAGCCGAACCCAGGGAGATACGCAGTATTTT. Amino acids: CASRTQGDTQYF.

CDR3 region: CASSQETSGRASYEQYF. DNA of the CDR3: TGCGCCAGCAGCCAAGAAACTAGCGGGAGGGCGTCCTACGAGCAGTACTTC. J is TRBJ2-7 and V is TRBV4-1; 13 bases are shared with TRBD2. Germline trimming cut 0 bases from V and 1 base from J; bases unmatched to any gene: 3. This CDR3 is 17 amino acids long. The germline gives CDR1 MGHRA, CDR2 YSYEKL.

The CDR3 reads CASSPGLAGGAYNNEQFF. CDR3 nucleotide sequence: TGTGCCAGCAGCCCCGGACTAGCGGGGGGCGCTTACAACAATGAGCAGTTCTTC. V is TRBV4-2 and J is TRBJ2-1; 14 nucleotides match TRBD2. The CDR3 has 18 residues. Per germline, CDR1 LGHNA and CDR2 YNFKEQ. J was trimmed by 5 bases and V by 4 bases; bases with no gene match: 10.

This clone was picked up one time. This chain links TRBV5-4 with TRBJ2-2; tentative D call: TRBD1 (6 bases). The germline V and J ends were trimmed by 4 bases and 7 bases, with 17 bases remaining between them. This CDR3 comprises 15 residues. Germline CDR1 SGHNT, CDR2 YYREEE (reference sequence). The chain's CDR3 is CASSAGRGVGGELFF. CDR3 nucleotides: TGTGCCAGCAGCGCCGGCAGGGGTGTTGGCGGGGAGCTGTTTTTT.

The chain links TRBV5-1 to TRBJ1-2; unclear D gene. V dropped 0 bases and J dropped 1 base, with 7 bases sitting between them. This CDR3 contains 14 residues. Per germline, CDR1 SGHRS and CDR2 YFSETQ. CDR3 DNA sequence: TGCGCCAGCAGCTTGGACACCAATAACTATGGCTACACCTTC. It encodes CASSLDTNNYGYTF. The entire variable domain, with the rest obtained from reference TRBV5-1 and TRBJ1-2, is as follows: KAGVTQTPRYLIKTRGQQVTLSCSPISGHRSVSWYQQTPGQGLQFLFEYFSETQRNKGNFPGRFSGRQFSNSRSEMNVSTLELGDSALYLCASSLDTNNYGYTFGSGTRLTVV.

The V call is TRBV29-1, the J call TRBJ2-5; D is tentatively TRBD1 or TRBD2 (6 bases each). The CDR3 contains 14 residues. Germline V CDR1 and CDR2: SQVTM, ANQGSEA. Trimming left V 4 bases short and J 2 bases short, with 14 bases between. This CDR3 reads CSVGGARKQETQYF. Here the CDR3 DNA reads TGCAGCGTTGGGGGGGCGCGTAAGCAAGAGACCCAGTACTTC. The full variable domain, in which reference TRBV29-1 and TRBJ2-5 provide the parts outside the CDR3, is SAVISQKPSRDICQRGTSLTIQCQVDSQVTMMFWYRQQPGQSLTLIATANQGSEATYESGFVIDKFPISRPNLTFSTLTVSNMSPEDSSIYLCSVGGARKQETQYFGPGTRLLVL.

The V and J genes are TRBV19 and TRBJ1-5, with 10 positions matching TRBD1. The CDR3 is made up of 15 amino acids. The trim removed 10 bases at V and 0 bases at J, leaving 6 bases unmatched. Germline-derived CDR1 and CDR2 are LNHDA and SQIVND (reference sequence). This chain's CDR3 is CATLDRGISNQPQHF. DNA of the CDR3: TGTGCCACCCTGGACAGGGGGATTAGCAATCAGCCCCAGCATTTT.

In its sample, this clone was seen once. The rearrangement links TRBV19 to TRBJ1-5; 8 bases agree with TRBD1. CDR3 length equals 16 residues. From germline, CDR1 is LNHDA and CDR2 SQIVND (reference sequence). The V gene end was trimmed by 4 bases and the J gene end by 0 bases; junction bases not matched to a gene: 5. The CDR3: CASSRKQGVSNQPQHF. CDR3 DNA: TGTGCCAGTAGTAGGAAACAGGGGGTTAGCAATCAGCCCCAGCATTTT.

This clone was seen a few times. The chain combines TRBV5-1 with TRBJ2-2, with D tentatively TRBD1 or TRBD2 (5 bases each). Germline assignment: CDR1 SGHRS and CDR2 YFSETQ. This CDR3 spans 17 amino acids. Trimming removed 4 bases from V and 8 bases from J, with 24 bases in between. The CDR3 is CASSPTLGTDTPGELFF. CDR3 DNA sequence: TGCGCCAGCAGCCCAACACTCGGGACCGACACCCCGGGGGAGCTGTTTTTT. Full variable domain (rest looked up from reference TRBV5-1 and TRBJ2-2): KAGVTQTPRYLIKTRGQQVTLSCSPISGHRSVSWYQQTPGQGLQFLFEYFSETQRNKGNFPGRFSGRQFSNSRSEMNVSTLELGDSALYLCASSPTLGTDTPGELFFGEGSRLTVL.

The genes are TRBV7-3 and TRBJ2-2; the D gene is possibly TRBD2 (6 bases). Trimming took 2 bases from V and 3 from J, leaving 10 bases between them. The CDR3 has 15 amino acids. Germline loops: CDR1 SGHTA, CDR2 FQGTGA. In DNA, the CDR3 is TGTGCCAGCAGCTTAGTAGCGGCTTACACCGGGGAGCTGTTTTTT. Its protein product is CASSLVAAYTGELFF.

V usage is TRBV4-1 and J usage is TRBJ2-2, with TRBD2 matching 11 bases. J was trimmed by 2 bases and V by 1 base; bases with no gene match: 0. The CDR3 is 16 residues long. Germline lookup yields CDR1 MGHRA and CDR2 YSYEKL. DNA for the CDR3: TGCGCCAGCAGCCAAGGACTAGCGGGAAACACCGGGGAGCTGTTTTTT. This translates into CASSQGLAGNTGELFF.

This clone was seen more than once but under ten times. The genes are TRBV6-5 and TRBJ1-1; D not resolved. Germline CDR1 is MNHEY and CDR2 is SVGAGI. The CDR3 totals 15 residues. The V and J ends lost 0 bases and 1 base respectively, with 9 bases between them. CDR3 sequence: CASSYSKGWNTEAFF. As DNA, the CDR3 is TGTGCCAGCAGTTACTCGAAGGGCTGGAACACTGAAGCTTTCTTT.